The rows below give T cell receptor beta chains drawn from one sample of a study of T cell responses to AZD1222 COVID-19 vaccine. The table came from immunoSEQ multiplex PCR; TCRdb's copy has only in-frame clones and leaves some out. The sample consists of fewer than 200,000 clones, more than 80% of them appearing once. The sample here was peripheral blood, taken on day 0 of AZD1222 vaccination. The receptors here all came from an adult in good health. The CDR3 runs from the conserved cysteine through the conserved F or W. The D gene is left open where the match is weak. Clone size is given for some rows only: seen once, a few or many times, or a class if the clone is expanded.

abundance: NA; j_gene: TRBJ1-3; v_gene: TRBV5-1; len: 15; d_gene: TRBD1; CDR3aa: CASSLVGGSGNTIYF; CDR3nt: TGCGCCAGCAGCTTGGTAGGGGGCTCCGGAAACACCATATATTTT
abundance: NA; j_gene: TRBJ1-1; v_gene: TRBV18; len: 15; d_gene: NA; CDR3aa: CASSPMVPGNTEAFF; CDR3nt: TGTGCCAGCTCACCAATGGTTCCGGGCAACACTGAAGCTTTCTTT
abundance: NA; j_gene: TRBJ2-5; v_gene: TRBV29-1; len: 12; d_gene: TRBD1; CDR3aa: CSVGQGQETQYF; CDR3nt: TGCAGCGTTGGACAGGGCCAAGAGACCCAGTACTTC
abundance: once; j_gene: TRBJ2-7; v_gene: TRBV6-6; len: 14; d_gene: NA; CDR3aa: CASSYYGQGGEQYF; CDR3nt: TGTGCCAGCAGTTACTATGGGCAGGGCGGCGAGCAGTACTTC
abundance: few; j_gene: TRBJ2-2; v_gene: TRBV5-1; len: 15; d_gene: NA; CDR3aa: CASSLLETNTGELFF; CDR3nt: TGCGCCAGCAGCTTGTTGGAGACCAACACCGGGGAGCTGTTTTTT
abundance: NA; j_gene: TRBJ2-3; v_gene: TRBV29-1; len: 13; d_gene: NA; CDR3aa: CSVGFTITDTQYF; CDR3nt: TGCAGCGTTGGTTTTACCATCACAGATACGCAGTATTTT
abundance: few; j_gene: TRBJ2-7; v_gene: TRBV30; len: 13; d_gene: NA; CDR3aa: CAWSVQGVYEQYF; CDR3nt: TGTGCCTGGAGTGTACAGGGAGTCTACGAGCAGTACTTC
abundance: NA; j_gene: TRBJ1-1; v_gene: TRBV18; len: 15; d_gene: NA; CDR3aa: CASSLSTGTNTEAFF; CDR3nt: TGTGCCAGCTCACTTTCGACAGGCACAAACACTGAAGCTTTCTTT
abundance: NA; j_gene: TRBJ1-4; v_gene: TRBV12-3/TRBV12-4; len: 12; d_gene: NA; CDR3aa: CASGGQGEKLFF; CDR3nt: TGTGCCAGTGGAGGGCAGGGTGAAAAACTGTTTTTT
abundance: NA; j_gene: TRBJ1-1; v_gene: TRBV28; len: 15; d_gene: NA; CDR3aa: CASLSMGGQNTEAFF; CDR3nt: TGTGCCAGCCTCTCAATGGGTGGACAGAACACTGAAGCTTTCTTT
abundance: once; j_gene: TRBJ2-5; v_gene: TRBV19; len: 16; d_gene: TRBD1; CDR3aa: CASSIRTGTGSETQYF; CDR3nt: TGTGCCAGTAGTATAAGGACCGGGACAGGGTCAGAGACCCAGTACTTC
abundance: NA; j_gene: TRBJ2-1; v_gene: TRBV15; len: 16; d_gene: TRBD2; CDR3aa: CATRLAGGGSYNEQFF; CDR3nt: TGTGCCACCCGACTAGCGGGAGGAGGCTCCTACAATGAGCAGTTCTTC
abundance: NA; j_gene: TRBJ1-5; v_gene: TRBV5-8; len: 17; d_gene: TRBD1; CDR3aa: CASSSRGGQGASQPQHF; CDR3nt: TGTGCCAGCAGCTCTCGAGGGGGACAGGGGGCAAGTCAGCCCCAGCATTTT
abundance: NA; j_gene: TRBJ2-1; v_gene: TRBV5-1; len: 14; d_gene: NA; CDR3aa: CASSLGLAGNEQFF; CDR3nt: TGCGCCAGCAGCTTGGGTCTAGCTGGCAATGAGCAGTTCTTC
abundance: NA; j_gene: TRBJ1-3; v_gene: TRBV5-1; len: 15; d_gene: TRBD1; CDR3aa: CASSYSTGAVDTIYF; CDR3nt: TGCGCCAGCAGCTACTCAACAGGGGCGGTTGACACCATATATTTT
abundance: NA; j_gene: TRBJ1-2; v_gene: TRBV28; len: 12; d_gene: NA; CDR3aa: CASRGGNYGYTF; CDR3nt: TGTGCCAGCCGTGGAGGTAACTATGGCTACACCTTC
abundance: once; j_gene: TRBJ1-6; v_gene: TRBV7-9; len: 17; d_gene: NA; CDR3aa: CASSTGRGDSYNSPLHF; CDR3nt: TGTGCCAGCAGCACGGGACGGGGGGATTCCTATAATTCACCCCTCCACTTT
abundance: NA; j_gene: TRBJ2-7; v_gene: TRBV5-5; len: 16; d_gene: TRBD1; CDR3aa: CASSLGRTGAALGQYF; CDR3nt: TGTGCCAGCAGCTTGGGGCGGACAGGGGCCGCGTTGGGGCAGTACTTC
abundance: NA; j_gene: TRBJ1-1; v_gene: TRBV6-5; len: 15; d_gene: NA; CDR3aa: CASSYYSVVNTEAFF; CDR3nt: TGTGCCAGCAGTTACTATTCAGTAGTGAACACTGAAGCTTTCTTT
abundance: NA; j_gene: TRBJ2-7; v_gene: TRBV6-2/TRBV6-3; len: 13; d_gene: NA; CDR3aa: CASSLDRDYEQYF; CDR3nt: TGTGCCAGCAGCCTAGACAGAGACTACGAGCAGTACTTC
abundance: NA; j_gene: TRBJ1-6; v_gene: TRBV7-9; len: 14; d_gene: NA; CDR3aa: CASSLGPLNSPLHF; CDR3nt: TGTGCCAGCAGCCTCGGACCCTTGAATTCACCCCTCCACTTT
abundance: NA; j_gene: TRBJ1-6; v_gene: TRBV19; len: 16; d_gene: TRBD1; CDR3aa: CASSLQTGAGNSPLHF; CDR3nt: TGTGCCAGTAGTCTTCAGACAGGGGCAGGTAATTCACCCCTCCACTTT
abundance: NA; j_gene: TRBJ1-4; v_gene: TRBV30; len: 16; d_gene: NA; CDR3aa: CAWSPKRTNSNEKLFF; CDR3nt: TGTGCCTGGAGCCCTAAACGGACGAATTCAAATGAAAAACTGTTTTTT
abundance: NA; j_gene: TRBJ2-1; v_gene: TRBV29-1; len: 15; d_gene: TRBD2; CDR3aa: CSVREAGASYNEQFF; CDR3nt: TGCAGCGTTCGGGAGGCGGGAGCATCGTACAATGAGCAGTTCTTC
abundance: NA; j_gene: TRBJ1-1; v_gene: TRBV28; len: 14; d_gene: NA; CDR3aa: CASSSLGSDPTTFF; CDR3nt: TGTGCCAGCAGTTCCCTGGGGAGCGACCCCACTACTTTCTTT
abundance: NA; j_gene: TRBJ2-5; v_gene: TRBV4-2; len: 15; d_gene: NA; CDR3aa: CASSQEGAQGETQYF; CDR3nt: TGTGCCAGCAGCCAAGAGGGGGCCCAAGGGGAGACCCAGTACTTC
abundance: once; j_gene: TRBJ1-5; v_gene: TRBV16; len: 16; d_gene: NA; CDR3aa: CASSHSPGVGNQPQHF; CDR3nt: TGTGCCAGCAGCCATTCCCCGGGTGTCGGCAATCAGCCCCAGCATTTT
abundance: NA; j_gene: TRBJ2-3; v_gene: TRBV20-1; len: 16; d_gene: NA; CDR3aa: CSASFRGPSGTDTQYF; CDR3nt: TGCAGTGCTAGTTTCCGTGGACCGAGCGGCACAGATACGCAGTATTTT
abundance: NA; j_gene: TRBJ1-4; v_gene: TRBV18; len: 13; d_gene: NA; CDR3aa: CASSHSVNEKLFF; CDR3nt: TGTGCCAGCTCGCACAGCGTTAATGAAAAACTGTTTTTT
abundance: NA; j_gene: TRBJ1-2; v_gene: TRBV7-2; len: 13; d_gene: TRBD1; CDR3aa: CATYRDRFYGYTF; CDR3nt: TGTGCCACGTACCGGGACAGGTTCTATGGCTACACCTTC
abundance: NA; j_gene: TRBJ2-1; v_gene: TRBV5-8; len: 20; d_gene: TRBD2; CDR3aa: CASSLSLVDSGSSAYNEQFF; CDR3nt: TGTGCCAGCAGCTTGTCCCTGGTGGATAGCGGGAGTTCAGCCTACAATGAGCAGTTCTTC
abundance: NA; j_gene: TRBJ2-1; v_gene: TRBV4-1; len: 15; d_gene: NA; CDR3aa: CASSQGLDSLYEQFF; CDR3nt: TGCGCCAGCAGCCAAGGGCTGGACTCCCTCTATGAGCAGTTCTTC
abundance: NA; j_gene: TRBJ2-2; v_gene: TRBV9; len: 12; d_gene: NA; CDR3aa: CASRKIHGELFF; CDR3nt: TGTGCCAGCAGAAAGATCCACGGGGAGCTGTTTTTT
abundance: once; j_gene: TRBJ1-2; v_gene: TRBV24-1; len: 12; d_gene: TRBD1; CDR3aa: CATSDRDYGYTF; CDR3nt: TGTGCCACCAGCGACAGGGATTATGGCTACACCTTC
abundance: NA; j_gene: TRBJ1-4; v_gene: TRBV7-9; len: 15; d_gene: NA; CDR3aa: CASSGPDSSNEKLFF; CDR3nt: TGTGCCAGCAGCGGTCCGGACTCATCAAATGAAAAACTGTTTTTT
abundance: few; j_gene: TRBJ2-1; v_gene: TRBV27; len: 14; d_gene: TRBD2; CDR3aa: CASGGDGTYNEQFF; CDR3nt: TGTGCCAGCGGGGGGGATGGAACCTACAATGAGCAGTTCTTC
abundance: NA; j_gene: TRBJ2-7; v_gene: TRBV6-5; len: 15; d_gene: NA; CDR3aa: CASSVGGTASYEQYF; CDR3nt: TGTGCCAGCAGCGTGGGGGGGACAGCGTCCTACGAGCAGTACTTC
abundance: NA; j_gene: TRBJ1-5; v_gene: TRBV30; len: 13; d_gene: NA; CDR3aa: CAWSGMRNQPQHF; CDR3nt: TGTGCCTGGAGTGGAATGAGGAATCAGCCCCAGCATTTT
abundance: NA; j_gene: TRBJ2-5; v_gene: TRBV19; len: 11; d_gene: NA; CDR3aa: CASREQETQYF; CDR3nt: TGTGCCAGTAGAGAGCAAGAGACCCAGTACTTC
abundance: NA; j_gene: TRBJ1-3; v_gene: TRBV10-3; len: 15; d_gene: NA; CDR3aa: CAIRDSFSSGNTIYF; CDR3nt: TGTGCCATCAGGGACAGCTTCTCTTCTGGAAACACCATATATTTT
abundance: once; j_gene: TRBJ1-3; v_gene: TRBV30; len: 14; d_gene: NA; CDR3aa: CAWSVGDSGNTIYF; CDR3nt: TGTGCCTGGAGTGTCGGCGACTCTGGAAACACCATATATTTT
abundance: NA; j_gene: TRBJ2-7; v_gene: TRBV28; len: 13; d_gene: TRBD1; CDR3aa: CASSFGQDYEQYF; CDR3nt: TGTGCCAGCAGTTTTGGACAGGACTACGAGCAGTACTTC
abundance: NA; j_gene: TRBJ2-1; v_gene: TRBV24-1; len: 15; d_gene: TRBD1; CDR3aa: CATSDSRQGKGEQFF; CDR3nt: TGTGCCACCAGTGATTCCCGACAGGGGAAGGGAGAGCAGTTCTTC
abundance: NA; j_gene: TRBJ2-5; v_gene: TRBV7-9; len: 14; d_gene: NA; CDR3aa: CASSLSTERETQYF; CDR3nt: TGTGCCAGCAGCTTATCCACAGAGCGAGAGACCCAGTACTTC
abundance: NA; j_gene: TRBJ2-7; v_gene: TRBV7-8; len: 18; d_gene: TRBD2; CDR3aa: CASSPFRLAGVVDYEQYF; CDR3nt: TGTGCCAGCAGCCCCTTCCGACTAGCGGGAGTGGTGGACTACGAGCAGTACTTC
abundance: NA; j_gene: TRBJ2-7; v_gene: TRBV6-5; len: 14; d_gene: TRBD1; CDR3aa: CASSLDRGPGEQYF; CDR3nt: TGTGCCAGCAGCCTTGACAGGGGTCCTGGCGAGCAGTACTTC
abundance: NA; j_gene: TRBJ1-6; v_gene: TRBV27; len: 18; d_gene: NA; CDR3aa: CASSLFGMSISYNSPLHF; CDR3nt: TGTGCCAGCAGTCTTTTCGGCATGTCGATCTCCTATAATTCACCCCTCCACTTT
abundance: NA; j_gene: TRBJ2-3; v_gene: TRBV24-1; len: 15; d_gene: NA; CDR3aa: CATSVVTGITDTQYF; CDR3nt: TGTGCCACCAGTGTTGTTACAGGGATCACAGATACGCAGTATTTT
abundance: few; j_gene: TRBJ1-4; v_gene: TRBV2; len: 15; d_gene: NA; CDR3aa: CASSEDAGPNEKLFF; CDR3nt: TGTGCCAGCAGTGAAGACGCAGGGCCCAATGAAAAACTGTTTTTT
abundance: NA; j_gene: TRBJ1-5; v_gene: TRBV27; len: 13; d_gene: NA; CDR3aa: CASEWGGNQPQHF; CDR3nt: TGTGCCAGCGAATGGGGAGGAAATCAGCCCCAGCATTTT
abundance: NA; j_gene: TRBJ1-5; v_gene: TRBV7-9; len: 17; d_gene: NA; CDR3aa: CASSPQGGGTSNQPQHF; CDR3nt: TGTGCCAGCAGCCCCCAAGGAGGGGGGACAAGCAATCAGCCCCAGCATTTT
abundance: NA; j_gene: TRBJ2-2; v_gene: TRBV19; len: 16; d_gene: TRBD1; CDR3aa: CASSPMDRANTGELFF; CDR3nt: TGTGCCAGTAGTCCTATGGACAGGGCGAACACCGGGGAGCTGTTTTTT